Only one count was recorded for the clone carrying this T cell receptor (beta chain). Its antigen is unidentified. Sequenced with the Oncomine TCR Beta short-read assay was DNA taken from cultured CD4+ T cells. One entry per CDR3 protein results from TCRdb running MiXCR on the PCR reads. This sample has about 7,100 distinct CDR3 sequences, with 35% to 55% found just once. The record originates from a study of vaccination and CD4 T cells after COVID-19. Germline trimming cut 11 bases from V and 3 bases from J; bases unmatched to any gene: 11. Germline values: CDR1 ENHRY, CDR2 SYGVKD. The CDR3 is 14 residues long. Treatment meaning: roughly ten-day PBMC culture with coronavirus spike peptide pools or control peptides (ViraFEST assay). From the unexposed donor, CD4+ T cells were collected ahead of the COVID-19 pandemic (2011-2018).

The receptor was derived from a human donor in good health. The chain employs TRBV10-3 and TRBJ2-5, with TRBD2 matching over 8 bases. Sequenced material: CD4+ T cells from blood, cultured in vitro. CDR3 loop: CAAQGPGGEETQYF. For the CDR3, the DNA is TGTGCCGCCCAGGGGCCGGGGGGGGAAGAGACCCAGTACTTC.